This TCR beta chain was sequenced during a study of response to subunit inactivated influenza vaccine. Only a few counts were recorded for this clonotype. TCRdb fed the RT-PCR reads into MiXCR, producing one record per CDR3 protein. The profile covers 600,000 to 850,000 distinct CDR3 sequences, with 11% to 15% appearing a single time and 7.5% to 8% taken by the ten largest. The CDR3 covers 15 residues. Unmatched junction bases numbered 4, after V lost 1 base and J lost 6 bases. Germline CDR1 SSHAT, CDR2 FNYEAQ (reference sequence). The starting material was PBMCs from blood, obtained 14 to 15 days before vaccination. This rearrangement joins TRBV7-7 to TRBJ2-1; 9 positions match TRBD1. The TCR was taken from a man over 45 who received an inactivated influenza vaccine. The CDR3 loop reads CASSLDRGHVNEQFF. The CDR3 region has the DNA TGTGCCAGCAGCTTAGACAGGGGGCATGTCAATGAGCAGTTCTTC. The full variable domain, with the rest looked up from reference TRBV7-7 and TRBJ2-1, is GAGVSQSPRYKVTKRGQDVTLRCDPISSHATLYWYQQALGQGPEFLTYFNYEAQPDKSGLPSDRFSAERPEGSISTLTIQRTEQRDSAMYRCASSLDRGHVNEQFFGPGTRLTVL.